Below are 10 T cell receptor beta chains sequenced from a single sample in a study of CD8 T cells in Susac syndrome. Random hexamers served to reverse transcribe about 0.45 to 1 ug RNA. TCRdb re-called the immunoSEQ multiplex PCR reads with MiXCR, one entry per CDR3 protein. The repertoire holds about 120,000 distinct CDR3 sequences, with approximately 96% as singletons. The sample comprised CD8+ T cells from PBMCs. The receptors shown here come from a human donor with Susac syndrome.

The J gene is TRBJ2-3, the V gene TRBV11-1; possibly TRBD1 for D (5 bases). The CDR3 has 15 residues. V dropped 5 bases and J dropped 0 bases, with 12 bases sitting between them. Per germline, CDR1 SGHAT and CDR2 FQDESV (reference sequence). The CDR3: CASSPGAASTDTQYF. The CDR3 DNA reads as TGTGCCAGCAGCCCTGGGGCGGCTAGCACAGATACGCAGTATTTT.

The chain combines TRBV5-4 with TRBJ2-5; 7 bases match TRBD1. Germline lookup yields CDR1 SGHNT and CDR2 YYREEE (reference sequence). The CDR3 contains 15 residues. V trimming: 0 bases; J trimming: 4 bases; junction bases outside the gene matches: 6. CDR3 residues: CASSLVQGSRETQYF. The DNA of the CDR3 is TGTGCCAGCAGCTTGGTACAGGGGTCACGAGAGACCCAGTACTTC.

The chain combines TRBV14 with TRBJ2-2; D not resolved. Germline loops: CDR1 SGHDN, CDR2 FVKESK. V lost 2 bases and J lost 3, with 4 bases in between. This CDR3 spans 13 amino acids. CDR3 coding DNA: TGTGCCAGCAGCCAATTTTACACCGGGGAGCTGTTTTTT. Translation gives CASSQFYTGELFF.

The chain has TRBV2 and TRBJ2-5; a weak D match, TRBD1 (5 bases). The CDR3 runs to 17 residues. CDR1 is SNHLY, CDR2 FYNNEI, per germline. V lost 7 bases to trimming and J lost 2 bases, with 23 bases between them. In DNA, the CDR3 is TGTGCCAGCACCCTGGGGCGAGGACACCCGAGTCAAGAGACCCAGTACTTC. Protein product: CASTLGRGHPSQETQYF.

The CDR3 spells CAWSASTGPSTDTQYF. The CDR3 DNA is TGTGCCTGGAGTGCTTCGACCGGCCCTAGCACAGATACGCAGTATTTT. The chain recombines TRBV30 with TRBJ2-3; D is uncertain. V was trimmed by 1 base and J by 0 bases, leaving 14 bases between them. The CDR3 totals 16 residues. CDR1 GTSNPN and CDR2 SVGIG come from the germline V gene (reference sequence).

The rearrangement links TRBV6-2 or TRBV6-3 to TRBJ2-3, with a tentative D call TRBD2 (6 bases). Germline CDR1 and CDR2: MNHEY and SVGEGT. CDR3 size: 14 residues. V shed 4 bases and J shed 2 bases, with 10 bases lying between them. The CDR3 region is CASSFGTDTDTQYF. Written as DNA, the CDR3 is TGTGCCAGCAGTTTCGGGACTGACACAGATACGCAGTATTTT.

This chain uses TRBV5-1 with TRBJ2-1, with TRBD1 matching 9 bases. V gave up 3 bases and J gave up 7 bases; unmatched junction bases: 11. Germline V CDR1 and CDR2: SGHRS, YFSETQ. CDR3 length: 16 residues. The CDR3 is CASSYSGTGFVNEQFF. In DNA, the CDR3 is TGCGCCAGCAGCTACTCGGGGACAGGGTTTGTAAATGAGCAGTTCTTC.

The rearrangement joins TRBV6-5 to TRBJ2-7, with D tentatively TRBD1 (6 bases). V dropped 2 bases and J dropped 0 bases, with 11 bases sitting between them. The CDR3 spans 15 residues. Germline values: CDR1 MNHEY, CDR2 SVGAGI. CDR3 amino acids: CASSYHRESSYEQYF. The CDR3 nucleotides are TGTGCCAGCAGTTACCACAGGGAAAGCTCCTACGAGCAGTACTTC.

This chain links TRBV3-1 with TRBJ2-1; D remains unclear. V was clipped by 1 base and J by 15 bases, with 16 bases between them. Germline-derived CDR1 and CDR2 are LGHDT and YNNKEL (reference sequence). The CDR3 is 13 amino acids. The CDR3 region is CASSQGVAELGFF. CDR3 DNA sequence: TGTGCCAGCAGCCAAGGAGTTGCGGAACTTGGGTTCTTC.

V gene TRBV6-2 or TRBV6-3 combines with J gene TRBJ1-5, with TRBD1 identical over 7 bases. After removal of 6 bases from V and 6 bases from J, the junction contained 5 bases not matched to a gene. The germline V gene encodes CDR1 MNHEY and CDR2 SVGEGT. This CDR3 is built from 13 residues. CDR3 bases: TGTGCCAGCAGCTACGACAGGGTTCAGCCCCAGCATTTT. Amino acid sequence: CASSYDRVQPQHF.